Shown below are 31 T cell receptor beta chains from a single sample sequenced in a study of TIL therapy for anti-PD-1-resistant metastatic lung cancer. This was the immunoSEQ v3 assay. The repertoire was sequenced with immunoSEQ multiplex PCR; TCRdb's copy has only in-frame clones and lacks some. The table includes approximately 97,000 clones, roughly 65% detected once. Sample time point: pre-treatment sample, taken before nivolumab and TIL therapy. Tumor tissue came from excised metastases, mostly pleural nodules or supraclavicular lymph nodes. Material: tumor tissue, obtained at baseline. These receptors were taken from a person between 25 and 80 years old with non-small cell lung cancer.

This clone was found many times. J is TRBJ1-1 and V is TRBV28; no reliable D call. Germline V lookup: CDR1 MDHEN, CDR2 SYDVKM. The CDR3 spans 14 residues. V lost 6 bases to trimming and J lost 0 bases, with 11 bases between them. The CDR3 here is CASSPPALNTEAFF. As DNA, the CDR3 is TGTGCCAGCAGCCCTCCCGCCTTGAACACTGAAGCTTTCTTT.

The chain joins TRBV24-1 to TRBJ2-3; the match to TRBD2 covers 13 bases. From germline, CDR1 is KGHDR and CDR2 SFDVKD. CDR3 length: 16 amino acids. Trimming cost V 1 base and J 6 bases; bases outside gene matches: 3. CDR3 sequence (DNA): TGTGCCACCAGTGATTTACTAGCGGGAGGGTTGGATACGCAGTATTTT. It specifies CATSDLLAGGLDTQYF.

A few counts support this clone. In DNA form, the CDR3 reads TGTGCCAGCAGTTACTCCCCCGGGACAGGCGGGAATGAGCAGTTCTTC. Translated: CASSYSPGTGGNEQFF. The chain couples TRBV6-6 to TRBJ2-1, with 8 bases identical to TRBD1. Germline CDR1 and CDR2: MNHNY and SVGAGI (reference sequence). This CDR3 comprises 16 residues. V lost 0 bases to trimming and J lost 7 bases; unmatched junction nucleotides: 8.

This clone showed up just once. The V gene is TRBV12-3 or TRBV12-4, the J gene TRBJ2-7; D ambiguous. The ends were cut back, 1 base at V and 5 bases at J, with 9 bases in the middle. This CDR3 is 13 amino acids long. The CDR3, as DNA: TGTGCCAGCAGTTTAGGCGTACTCCACGAGCAGTACTTC. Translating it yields CASSLGVLHEQYF.

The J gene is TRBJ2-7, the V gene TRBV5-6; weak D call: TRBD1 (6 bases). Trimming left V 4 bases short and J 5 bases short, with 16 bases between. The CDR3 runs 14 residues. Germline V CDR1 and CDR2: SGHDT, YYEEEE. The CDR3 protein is CASSLLQGWNEQYF. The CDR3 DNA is TGTGCCAGCAGCCTATTACAGGGCTGGAACGAGCAGTACTTC.

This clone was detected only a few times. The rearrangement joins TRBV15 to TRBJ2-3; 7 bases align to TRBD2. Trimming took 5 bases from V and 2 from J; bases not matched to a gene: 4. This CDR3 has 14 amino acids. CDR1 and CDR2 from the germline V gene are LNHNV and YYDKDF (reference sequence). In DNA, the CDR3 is TGTGCCACCAGCGGGGGGGTCACCACAGATACGCAGTATTTT. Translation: CATSGGVTTDTQYF.

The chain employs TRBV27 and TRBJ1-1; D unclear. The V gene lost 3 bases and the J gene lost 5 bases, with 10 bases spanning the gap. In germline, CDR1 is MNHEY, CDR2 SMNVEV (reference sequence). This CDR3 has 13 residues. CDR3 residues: CASSLVGETEAFF. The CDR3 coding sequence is TGTGCCAGCAGTTTGGTCGGGGAAACTGAAGCTTTCTTT.

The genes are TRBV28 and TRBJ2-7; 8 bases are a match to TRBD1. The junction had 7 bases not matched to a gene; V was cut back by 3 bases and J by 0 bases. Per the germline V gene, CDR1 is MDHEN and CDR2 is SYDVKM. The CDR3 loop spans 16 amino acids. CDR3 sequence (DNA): TGTGCCAGCAGTTTCTACCGGGACAGGTCCTCCTACGAGCAGTACTTC. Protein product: CASSFYRDRSSYEQYF.

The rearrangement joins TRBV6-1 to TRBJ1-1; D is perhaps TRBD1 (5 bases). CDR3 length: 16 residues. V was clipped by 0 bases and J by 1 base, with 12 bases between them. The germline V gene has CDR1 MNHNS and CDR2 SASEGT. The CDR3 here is CASSEARGRPNTEAFF. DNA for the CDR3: TGTGCCAGCAGTGAAGCGCGGGGCAGACCGAACACTGAAGCTTTCTTT.

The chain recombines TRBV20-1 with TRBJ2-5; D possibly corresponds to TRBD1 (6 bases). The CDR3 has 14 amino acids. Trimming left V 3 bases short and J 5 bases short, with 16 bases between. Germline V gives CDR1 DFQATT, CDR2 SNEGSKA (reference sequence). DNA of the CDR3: TGCAGTGCTAGTGACGTCAGGGGTTTGGAGACCCAGTACTTC. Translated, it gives CSASDVRGLETQYF.

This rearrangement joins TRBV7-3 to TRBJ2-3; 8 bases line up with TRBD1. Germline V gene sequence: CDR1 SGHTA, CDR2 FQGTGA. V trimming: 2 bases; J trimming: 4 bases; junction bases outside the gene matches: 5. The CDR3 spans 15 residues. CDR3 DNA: TGTGCCAGCAGCTTACAGGGGGCGTCGGCAGATACGCAGTATTTT. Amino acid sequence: CASSLQGASADTQYF.

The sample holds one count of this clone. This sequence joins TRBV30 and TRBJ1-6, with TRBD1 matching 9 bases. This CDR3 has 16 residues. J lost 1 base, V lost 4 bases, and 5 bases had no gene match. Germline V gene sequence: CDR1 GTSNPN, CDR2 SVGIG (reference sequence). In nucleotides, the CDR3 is TGTGCCTGGACACAGGGGGCCTATTCCTATAATTCACCCCTCCACTTT. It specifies CAWTQGAYSYNSPLHF. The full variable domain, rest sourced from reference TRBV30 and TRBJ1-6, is SQTIHQWPATLVQPVGSPLSLECTVEGTSNPNLYWYRQAAGRGLQLLFYSVGIGQISSEVPQNLSASRPQDRQFILSSKKLLLSDSGFYLCAWTQGAYSYNSPLHFGNGTRLTVT.

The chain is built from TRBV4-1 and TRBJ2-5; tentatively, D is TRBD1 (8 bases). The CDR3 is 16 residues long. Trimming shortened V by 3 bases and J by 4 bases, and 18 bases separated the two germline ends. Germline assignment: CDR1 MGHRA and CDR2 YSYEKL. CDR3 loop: CASSHRLDREGETQYF. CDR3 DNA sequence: TGCGCCAGCAGCCACCGCTTGGACAGGGAGGGAGAGACCCAGTACTTC.

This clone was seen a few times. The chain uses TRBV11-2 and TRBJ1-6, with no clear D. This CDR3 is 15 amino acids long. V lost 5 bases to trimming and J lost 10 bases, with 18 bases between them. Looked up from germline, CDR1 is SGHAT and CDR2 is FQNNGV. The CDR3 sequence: CASSPSRSSGSPLHF. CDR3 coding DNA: TGTGCCAGCAGCCCCTCGAGATCGAGCGGATCACCCCTCCACTTT.

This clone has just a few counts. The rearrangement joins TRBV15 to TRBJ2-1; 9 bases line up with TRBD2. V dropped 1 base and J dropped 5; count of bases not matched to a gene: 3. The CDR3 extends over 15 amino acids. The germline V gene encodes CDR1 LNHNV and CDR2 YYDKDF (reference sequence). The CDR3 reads CATSRGRLADNEQFF. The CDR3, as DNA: TGTGCCACCAGCAGAGGGAGACTAGCGGACAATGAGCAGTTCTTC.

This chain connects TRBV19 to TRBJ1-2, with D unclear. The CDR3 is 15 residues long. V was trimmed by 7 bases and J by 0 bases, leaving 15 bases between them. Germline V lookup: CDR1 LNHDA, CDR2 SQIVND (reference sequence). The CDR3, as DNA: TGTGCCAGTAAGTTAATCGAGCAAGCTAACTATGGCTACACCTTC. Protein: CASKLIEQANYGYTF.

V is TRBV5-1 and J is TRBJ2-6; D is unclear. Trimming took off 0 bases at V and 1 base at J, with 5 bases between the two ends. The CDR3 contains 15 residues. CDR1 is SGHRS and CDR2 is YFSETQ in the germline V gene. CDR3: CASSLVRSGANVLTF. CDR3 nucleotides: TGCGCCAGCAGCTTGGTACGGTCTGGGGCCAACGTCCTGACTTTC.

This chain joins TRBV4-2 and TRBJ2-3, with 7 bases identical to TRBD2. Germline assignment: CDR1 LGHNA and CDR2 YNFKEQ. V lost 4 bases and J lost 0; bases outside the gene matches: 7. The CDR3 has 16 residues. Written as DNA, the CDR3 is TGTGCCAGCAGCCCCTACCTAGCGGCTAGCACAGATACGCAGTATTTT. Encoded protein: CASSPYLAASTDTQYF.

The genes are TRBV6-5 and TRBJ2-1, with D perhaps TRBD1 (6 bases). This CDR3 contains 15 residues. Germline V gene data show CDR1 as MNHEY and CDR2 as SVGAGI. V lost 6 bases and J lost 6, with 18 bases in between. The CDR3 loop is CASRTQGLRANEQFF. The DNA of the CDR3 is TGTGCCAGCAGAACACAGGGATTAAGGGCCAATGAGCAGTTCTTC.

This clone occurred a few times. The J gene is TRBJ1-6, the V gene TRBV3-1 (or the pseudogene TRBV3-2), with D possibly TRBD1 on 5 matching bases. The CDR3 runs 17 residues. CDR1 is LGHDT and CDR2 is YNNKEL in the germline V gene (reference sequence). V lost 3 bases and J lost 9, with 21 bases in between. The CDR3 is CASSHPTWVGASSPLHF. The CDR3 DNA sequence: TGTGCCAGCAGCCACCCAACGTGGGTCGGGGCTAGTTCACCCCTCCACTTT.

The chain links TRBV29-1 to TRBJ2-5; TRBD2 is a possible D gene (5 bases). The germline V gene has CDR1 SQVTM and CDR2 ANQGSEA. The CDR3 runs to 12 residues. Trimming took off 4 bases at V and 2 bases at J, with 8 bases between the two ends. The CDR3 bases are TGCAGCGTTGGAGGGTATCAAGAGACCCAGTACTTC. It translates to CSVGGYQETQYF.

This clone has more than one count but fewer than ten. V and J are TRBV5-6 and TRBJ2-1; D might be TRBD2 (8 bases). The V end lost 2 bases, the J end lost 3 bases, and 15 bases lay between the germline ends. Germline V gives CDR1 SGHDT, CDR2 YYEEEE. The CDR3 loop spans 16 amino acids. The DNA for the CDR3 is TGTGCCAGCAGCTTAGTAGCGGGACAGAACTACAATGAGCAGTTCTTC. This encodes CASSLVAGQNYNEQFF.

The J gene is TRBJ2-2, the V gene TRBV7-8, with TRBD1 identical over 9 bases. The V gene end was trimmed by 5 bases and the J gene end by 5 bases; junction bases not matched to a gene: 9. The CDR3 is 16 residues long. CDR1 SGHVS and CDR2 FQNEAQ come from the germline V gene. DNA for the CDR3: TGTGCCAGCAGCCTTCGGGACAGGGTCGAAACCGGGGAGCTGTTTTTT. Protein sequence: CASSLRDRVETGELFF. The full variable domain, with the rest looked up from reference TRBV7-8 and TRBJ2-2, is GAGVSQSPRYKVAKRGQDVALRCDPISGHVSLFWYQQALGQGPEFLTYFQNEAQLDKSGLPSDRFFAERPEGSVSTLKIQRTQQEDSAVYLCASSLRDRVETGELFFGEGSRLTVL.

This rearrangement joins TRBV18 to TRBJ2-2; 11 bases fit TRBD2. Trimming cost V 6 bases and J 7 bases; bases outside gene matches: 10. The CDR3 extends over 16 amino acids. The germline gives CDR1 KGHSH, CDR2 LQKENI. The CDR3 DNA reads TGTGCCAGCTCGCCGACTAGCGGGACTCTTCGCGGGGAGCTGTTTTTT. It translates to CASSPTSGTLRGELFF.

The CDR3 protein is CASSERGGQSYEQYF. CDR3 in DNA: TGTGCCAGCAGCGAAAGAGGGGGACAGTCCTACGAGCAGTACTTC. V usage is TRBV9 and J usage is TRBJ2-7; 7 bases are shared with TRBD1. The junction had 7 bases not matched to a gene; V was cut back by 3 bases and J by 1 base. This CDR3 is 15 amino acids long. Germline V lookup: CDR1 SGDLS, CDR2 YYNGEE.

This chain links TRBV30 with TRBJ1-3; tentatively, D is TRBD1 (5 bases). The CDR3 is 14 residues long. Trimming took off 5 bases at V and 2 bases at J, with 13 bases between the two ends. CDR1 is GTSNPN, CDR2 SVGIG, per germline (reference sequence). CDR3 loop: CAWRLGGTGNTIYF. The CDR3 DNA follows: TGTGCCTGGCGGCTTGGGGGGACTGGAAACACCATATATTTT.

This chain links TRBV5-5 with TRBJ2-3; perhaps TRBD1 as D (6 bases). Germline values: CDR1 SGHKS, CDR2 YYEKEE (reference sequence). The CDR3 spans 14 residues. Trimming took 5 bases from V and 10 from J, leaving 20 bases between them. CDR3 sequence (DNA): TGTGCCAGCAGGCAGGACGGGACATCCCAAGCGCAGTATTTT. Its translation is CASRQDGTSQAQYF.

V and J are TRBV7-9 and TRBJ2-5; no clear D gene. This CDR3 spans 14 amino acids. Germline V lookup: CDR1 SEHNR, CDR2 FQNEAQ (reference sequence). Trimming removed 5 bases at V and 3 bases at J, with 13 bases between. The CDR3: CASSENSGKETQYF. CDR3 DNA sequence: TGTGCCAGCAGCGAGAATTCAGGAAAAGAGACCCAGTACTTC.

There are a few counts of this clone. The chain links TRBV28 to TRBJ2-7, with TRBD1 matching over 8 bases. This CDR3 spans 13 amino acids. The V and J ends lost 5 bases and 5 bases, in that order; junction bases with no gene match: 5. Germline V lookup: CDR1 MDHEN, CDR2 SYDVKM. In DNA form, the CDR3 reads TGTGCCAGCAGTCAGACAGGGGCGAACGAGCAGTACTTC. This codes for CASSQTGANEQYF. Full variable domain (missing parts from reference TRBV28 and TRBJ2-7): DVKVTQSSRYLVKRTGEKVFLECVQDMDHENMFWYRQDPGLGLRLIYFSYDVKMKEKGDIPEGYSVSREKKERFSLILESASTNQTSMYLCASSQTGANEQYFGPGTRLTVT.

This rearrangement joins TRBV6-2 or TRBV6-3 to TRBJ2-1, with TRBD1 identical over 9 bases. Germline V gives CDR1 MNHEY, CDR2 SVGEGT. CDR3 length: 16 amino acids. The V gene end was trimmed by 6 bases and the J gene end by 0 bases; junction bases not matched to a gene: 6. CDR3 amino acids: CASSKQGASSYNEQFF. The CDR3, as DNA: TGTGCCAGCAGCAAACAGGGGGCTAGCTCCTACAATGAGCAGTTCTTC.

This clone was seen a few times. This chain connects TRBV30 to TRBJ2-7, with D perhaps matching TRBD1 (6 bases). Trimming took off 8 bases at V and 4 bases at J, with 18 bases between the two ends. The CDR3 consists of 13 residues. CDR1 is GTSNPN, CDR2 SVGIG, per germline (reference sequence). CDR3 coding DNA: TGTGCCCTGCGGGCCACAGGGAGATACGAGCAGTACTTC. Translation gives CALRATGRYEQYF.